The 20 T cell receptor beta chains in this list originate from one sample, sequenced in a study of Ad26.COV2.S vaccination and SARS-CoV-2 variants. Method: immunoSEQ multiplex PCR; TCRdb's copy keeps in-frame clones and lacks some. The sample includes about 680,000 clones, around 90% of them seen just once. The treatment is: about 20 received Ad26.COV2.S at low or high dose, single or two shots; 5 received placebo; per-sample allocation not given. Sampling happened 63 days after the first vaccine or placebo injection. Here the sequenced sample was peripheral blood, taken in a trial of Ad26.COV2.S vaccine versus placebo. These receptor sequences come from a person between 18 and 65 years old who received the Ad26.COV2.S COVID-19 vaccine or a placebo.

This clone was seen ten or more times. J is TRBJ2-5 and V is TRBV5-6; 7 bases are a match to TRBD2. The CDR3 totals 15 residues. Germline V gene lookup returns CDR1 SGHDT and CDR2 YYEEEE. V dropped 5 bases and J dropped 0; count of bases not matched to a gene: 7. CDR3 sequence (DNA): TGTGCCAGCAGTTTTGAACTAGCGAACCAAGAGACCCAGTACTTC. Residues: CASSFELANQETQYF.

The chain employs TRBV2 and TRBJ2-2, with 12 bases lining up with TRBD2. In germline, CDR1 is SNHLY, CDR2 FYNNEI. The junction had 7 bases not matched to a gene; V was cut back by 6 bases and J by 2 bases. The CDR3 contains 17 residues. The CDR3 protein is CASRERLAGANTGELFF. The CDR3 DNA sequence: TGTGCCAGCAGGGAGAGACTAGCGGGGGCCAACACCGGGGAGCTGTTTTTT.

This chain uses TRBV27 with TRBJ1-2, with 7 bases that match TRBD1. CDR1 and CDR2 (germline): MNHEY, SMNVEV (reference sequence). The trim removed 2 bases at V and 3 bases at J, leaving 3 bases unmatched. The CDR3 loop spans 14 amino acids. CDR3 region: CASSLTGTDYGYTF. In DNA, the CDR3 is TGTGCCAGCAGTTTAACGGGGACAGACTATGGCTACACCTTC.

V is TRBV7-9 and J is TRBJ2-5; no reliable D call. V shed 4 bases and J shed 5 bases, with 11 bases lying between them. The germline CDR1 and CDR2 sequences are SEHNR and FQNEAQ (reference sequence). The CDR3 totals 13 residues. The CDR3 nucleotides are TGTGCCAGCAGCTGGGAAGTGGGCGAGACCCAGTACTTC. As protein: CASSWEVGETQYF.

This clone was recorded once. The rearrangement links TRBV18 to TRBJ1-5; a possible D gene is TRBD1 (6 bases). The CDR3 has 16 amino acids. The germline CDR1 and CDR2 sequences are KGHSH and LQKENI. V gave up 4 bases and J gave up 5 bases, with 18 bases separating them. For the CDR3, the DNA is TGTGCCAGCTCACTCTCCGGGGGGGCAACACATCAGCCCCAGCATTTT. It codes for CASSLSGGATHQPQHF.

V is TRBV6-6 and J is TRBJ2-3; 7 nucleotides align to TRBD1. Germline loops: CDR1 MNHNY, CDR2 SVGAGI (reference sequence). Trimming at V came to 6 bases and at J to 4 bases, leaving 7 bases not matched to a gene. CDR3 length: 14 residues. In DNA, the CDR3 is TGTGCCAGCAGAAACACACAGGGGTCAGATACGCAGTATTTT. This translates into CASRNTQGSDTQYF.

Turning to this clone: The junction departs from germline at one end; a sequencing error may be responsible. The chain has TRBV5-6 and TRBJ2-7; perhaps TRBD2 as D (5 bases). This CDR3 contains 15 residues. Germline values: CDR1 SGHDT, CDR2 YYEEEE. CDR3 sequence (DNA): TGTGTCAGCAGCTTGGATCTCGGGGTCCGCGGCGAGCAGTACTTC. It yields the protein CVSSLDLGVRGEQYF.

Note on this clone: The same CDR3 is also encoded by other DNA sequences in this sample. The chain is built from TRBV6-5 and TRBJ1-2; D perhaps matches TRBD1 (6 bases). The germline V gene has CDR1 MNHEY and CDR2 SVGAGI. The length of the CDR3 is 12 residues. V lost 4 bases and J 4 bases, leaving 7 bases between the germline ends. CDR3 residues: CASSSGAYGYTF. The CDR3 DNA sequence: TGTGCCAGCAGTTCAGGGGCCTATGGCTACACCTTC.

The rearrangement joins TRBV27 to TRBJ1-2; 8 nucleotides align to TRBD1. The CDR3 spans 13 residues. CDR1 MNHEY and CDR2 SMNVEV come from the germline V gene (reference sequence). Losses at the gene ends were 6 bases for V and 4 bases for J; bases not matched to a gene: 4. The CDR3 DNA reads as TGTGCCAGCAGCACAGGGGGACTCTATGGCTACACCTTC. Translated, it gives CASSTGGLYGYTF.

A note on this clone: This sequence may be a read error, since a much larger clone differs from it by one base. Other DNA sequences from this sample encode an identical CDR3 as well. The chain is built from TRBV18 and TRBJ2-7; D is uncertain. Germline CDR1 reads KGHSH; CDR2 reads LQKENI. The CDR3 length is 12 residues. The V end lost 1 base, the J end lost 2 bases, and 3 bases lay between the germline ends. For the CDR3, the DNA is TGTGCCAGCTCACCACAGACCTACGAGCAGTACTTC. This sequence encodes CASSPQTYEQYF.

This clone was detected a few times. The CDR3 loop reads CASSEDYNYGYTF. CDR3 DNA: TGTGCCAGCAGTGAGGATTATAACTATGGCTACACCTTC. This rearrangement joins TRBV2 to TRBJ1-2, with D unresolved. There are 13 residues in the CDR3. Trimming took 3 bases from V and 1 from J, leaving 6 bases between them. The germline V gene encodes CDR1 SNHLY and CDR2 FYNNEI.

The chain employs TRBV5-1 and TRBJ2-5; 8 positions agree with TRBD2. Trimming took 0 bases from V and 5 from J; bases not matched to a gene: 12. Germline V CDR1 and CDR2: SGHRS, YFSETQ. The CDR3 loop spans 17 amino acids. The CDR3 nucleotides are TGCGCCAGCAGCTTGGGTGGAGGATCGGGACTAGTGGAGACCCAGTACTTC. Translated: CASSLGGGSGLVETQYF.

In nucleotides, the CDR3 is TGCGCCAGCAGCACCACAGGGAGCATGAACACTGAAGCTTTCTTT. Protein product: CASSTTGSMNTEAFF. The chain recombines TRBV5-1 with TRBJ1-1, with a possible D match to TRBD1 (6 bases). The germline V gene has CDR1 SGHRS and CDR2 YFSETQ. The CDR3 has 15 amino acids. V lost 4 bases, J lost 0 bases, and 13 bases lay in between.

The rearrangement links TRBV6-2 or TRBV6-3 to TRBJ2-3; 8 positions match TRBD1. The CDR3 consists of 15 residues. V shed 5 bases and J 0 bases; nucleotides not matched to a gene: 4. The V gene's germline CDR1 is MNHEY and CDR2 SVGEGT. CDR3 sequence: CASSTRTGSTDTQYF. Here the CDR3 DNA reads TGTGCCAGCAGTACCCGGACAGGGAGCACAGATACGCAGTATTTT.

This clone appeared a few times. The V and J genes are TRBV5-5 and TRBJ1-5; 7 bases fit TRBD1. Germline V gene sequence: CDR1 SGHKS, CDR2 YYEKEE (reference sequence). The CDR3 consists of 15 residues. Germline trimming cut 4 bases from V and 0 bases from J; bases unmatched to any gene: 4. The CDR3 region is CASSQGQFSNQPQHF. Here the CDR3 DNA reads TGTGCCAGCAGCCAGGGACAGTTTAGCAATCAGCCCCAGCATTTT.

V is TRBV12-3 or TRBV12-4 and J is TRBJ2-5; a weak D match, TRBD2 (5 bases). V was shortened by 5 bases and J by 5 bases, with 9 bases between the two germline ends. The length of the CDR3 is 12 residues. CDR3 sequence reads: CASSPRRETQYF. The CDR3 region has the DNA TGTGCCAGCAGTCCCAGGAGGGAGACCCAGTACTTC.

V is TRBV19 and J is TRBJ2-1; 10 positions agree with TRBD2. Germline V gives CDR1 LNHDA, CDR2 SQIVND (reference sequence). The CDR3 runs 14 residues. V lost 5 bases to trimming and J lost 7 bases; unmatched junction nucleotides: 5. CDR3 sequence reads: CASSSGLALNEQFF. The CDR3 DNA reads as TGTGCCAGTAGTTCGGGACTAGCGTTGAATGAGCAGTTCTTC.

The CDR3 nucleotides read TGTGCCAGCAGTCGCCAACCCAGGGGAGCGATACGAGGGCCAAATGAGCAGTTCTTC. Protein product: CASSRQPRGAIRGPNEQFF. The chain couples TRBV7-9 to TRBJ2-1, with D tentatively TRBD1 (6 bases). The germline V gene has CDR1 SEHNR and CDR2 FQNEAQ (reference sequence). The CDR3 contains 19 residues. V lost 6 bases to trimming and J lost 7 bases, with 31 bases between them.

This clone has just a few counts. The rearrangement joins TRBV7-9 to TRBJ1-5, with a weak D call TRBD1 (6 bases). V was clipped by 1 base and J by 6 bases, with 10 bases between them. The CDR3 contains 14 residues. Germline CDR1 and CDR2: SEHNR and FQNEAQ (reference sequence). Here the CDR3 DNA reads TGTGCCAGCAGCTTAGAAGGGGGAGGTCAGCCCCAGCATTTT. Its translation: CASSLEGGGQPQHF.

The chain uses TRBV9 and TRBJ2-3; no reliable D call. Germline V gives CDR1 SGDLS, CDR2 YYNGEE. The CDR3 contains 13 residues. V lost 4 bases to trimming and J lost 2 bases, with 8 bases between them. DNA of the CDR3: TGTGCCAGCAGCCCCCCCAACACAGATACGCAGTATTTT. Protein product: CASSPPNTDTQYF.